Each of the 20 T cell receptor beta chains below was sequenced from the same sample in a study of blood T cell repertoires in COVID-19. Here immunoSEQ multiplex PCR was the method, and the copy in TCRdb shows in-frame clones only, minus some. The profile shows about half a million clones, roughly 89% of them singletons. Sequencing was done on a sample of peripheral blood. Receptors originate from a man younger than 35 with COVID-19, enrolled during active disease.

V gene TRBV25-1 combines with J gene TRBJ1-1; the D gene is possibly TRBD1 (5 bases). Trimming stripped 2 bases from V and 7 bases from J, with 11 bases between. Germline loops: CDR1 MGHDK, CDR2 SYGVNS. The CDR3 has 13 amino acids. The CDR3 is CASSEAGLSEAFF. The CDR3 DNA sequence: TGTGCCAGCAGTGAAGCAGGGTTGAGTGAAGCTTTCTTT.

This clone was seen only once. The rearrangement uses TRBV7-9 and TRBJ2-2, with D possibly TRBD1 on 6 matching bases. Germline V gene lookup returns CDR1 SEHNR and CDR2 FQNEAQ (reference sequence). Trimming pared 6 bases from V and 5 bases from J, leaving 28 bases between. The CDR3 sequence is 19 residues long. This CDR3 is CASRGQRSGTRLVTGELFF. CDR3 nucleotides: TGTGCCAGCAGGGGACAAAGGTCGGGGACCAGATTGGTGACCGGGGAGCTGTTTTTT.

V usage is TRBV9 and J usage is TRBJ2-1; 11 bases match TRBD2. The germline gives CDR1 SGDLS, CDR2 YYNGEE. V lost 3 bases and J lost 10; bases outside the gene matches: 12. The CDR3 contains 16 residues. The CDR3 coding sequence is TGTGCCAGCAGCGAGACTAGCGGGGCGGCCTTAGGAGAGCAGTTCTTC. It yields the protein CASSETSGAALGEQFF.

This sequence joins TRBV5-4 and TRBJ2-1; the D is unclear. V was pared by 1 base and J by 3 bases, with 11 bases between. Germline lookup yields CDR1 SGHNT and CDR2 YYREEE (reference sequence). The CDR3 runs to 15 residues. The chain's CDR3 is CASSLRVYRYNEQFF. The DNA of the CDR3 is TGTGCCAGCAGCTTGCGTGTCTATCGCTACAATGAGCAGTTCTTC.

The chain has TRBV7-2 and TRBJ2-1, with TRBD2 as a possible D gene (6 bases). This CDR3 comprises 12 residues. Trimming pared 1 base from V and 10 bases from J, leaving 8 bases between. Germline values: CDR1 SGHTA, CDR2 FQGNSA. The CDR3 spells CASSLGRGEQFF. The DNA of the CDR3 is TGTGCCAGCAGCTTAGGGCGGGGCGAGCAGTTCTTC.

The genes are TRBV3-1 (or the pseudogene TRBV3-2) and TRBJ2-1; D is undetermined. The germline CDR1 and CDR2 sequences are LGHDT and YNNKEL (reference sequence). V was shortened by 0 bases and J by 4 bases, with 16 bases between the two germline ends. The CDR3 length is 17 residues. The CDR3 DNA reads as TGTGCCAGCAGCCAAGATCTCGGTACAGTTAATTACAATGAGCAGTTCTTC. Protein: CASSQDLGTVNYNEQFF.

The chain is built from TRBV4-1 and TRBJ2-5, with 9 bases identical to TRBD1. With 5 bases clipped from V and 4 bases from J, the junction kept 2 bases outside the gene matches. Germline V CDR1 and CDR2: MGHRA, YSYEKL. This CDR3 comprises 13 residues. The chain's CDR3 is CASSSTGGETQYF. The DNA of the CDR3 is TGCGCCAGCAGCTCGACAGGGGGAGAGACCCAGTACTTC.

This chain links TRBV25-1 with TRBJ1-2; D gene uncertain. This CDR3 has 12 amino acids. The V end lost 8 bases, the J end lost 3 bases, and 10 bases lay between the germline ends. Germline CDR1 MGHDK, CDR2 SYGVNS. CDR3 bases: TGTGCCAGCTCGACGGCGGACTATGGCTACACCTTC. It codes for CASSTADYGYTF.

Here the CDR3 DNA reads TGTGCCAGCAGTGAAAGAGACAACGCTGGAAACACCATATATTTT. This encodes CASSERDNAGNTIYF. The rearrangement joins TRBV2 to TRBJ1-3; D gene unclear. This CDR3 comprises 15 residues. Germline V gives CDR1 SNHLY, CDR2 FYNNEI. The V gene lost 2 bases and the J gene lost 2 bases, with 10 bases spanning the gap.

The chain employs TRBV4-1 and TRBJ2-3, with 9 positions matching TRBD1. The CDR3 extends over 14 amino acids. Germline V gives CDR1 MGHRA, CDR2 YSYEKL. J lost 4 bases, V lost 4 bases, and 3 bases had no gene match. CDR3 residues: CASSRGTGSDTQYF. The CDR3 coding sequence is TGCGCCAGCAGCCGAGGGACAGGGTCAGATACGCAGTATTTT.

The rearrangement links TRBV10-2 to TRBJ2-5; the match to TRBD2 covers 10 bases. The CDR3 has 16 residues. Looked up from germline, CDR1 is WSHSY and CDR2 is SAAADI. The ends lost 6 bases at V and 2 bases at J; junction bases unmatched: 9. The CDR3 nucleotides read TGCGCCAGCAGCGCAGGACTAGCGGAAAAGCAAGAGACCCAGTACTTC. Its protein is CASSAGLAEKQETQYF.

J is TRBJ1-5 and V is TRBV6-6; no definite D call. In germline, CDR1 is MNHNY, CDR2 SVGAGI (reference sequence). V was shortened by 5 bases and J by 0 bases, with 11 bases between the two germline ends. The CDR3 is made up of 15 amino acids. The CDR3 nucleotides are TGTGCCAGCAGTCGGCGGATCGTTAGCAATCAGCCCCAGCATTTT. Translation gives CASSRRIVSNQPQHF.

The V and J genes are TRBV10-3 and TRBJ1-2; possibly TRBD1 for D (6 bases). Trimming left V 7 bases short and J 2 bases short, with 8 bases between. The CDR3 is 12 residues long. Looked up from germline, CDR1 is ENHRY and CDR2 is SYGVKD. The CDR3 bases are TGTGCCATCATGGGGGCGAACTATGGCTACACCTTC. Protein sequence: CAIMGANYGYTF.

The chain is built from TRBV6-5 and TRBJ1-2, with TRBD1 as a possible D gene (5 bases). This CDR3 comprises 15 residues. Germline V lookup: CDR1 MNHEY, CDR2 SVGAGI. The germline V and J ends were trimmed by 6 bases and 8 bases, with 22 bases remaining between them. The CDR3 DNA follows: TGTGCCAGCAGGACCTCTTGGGGCGGGGGAGAAGGCTACACCTTC. Protein product: CASRTSWGGGEGYTF.

This chain uses TRBV29-1 with TRBJ2-3; D not certain. Between the trimmed V and J ends, which lost 7 bases and 2 bases, there was a span of 16 bases. CDR3 length: 14 residues. Germline V gives CDR1 SQVTM, CDR2 ANQGSEA. CDR3 amino acids: CSGSPLLNTDTQYF. CDR3 bases: TGCAGCGGGTCCCCACTTCTCAACACAGATACGCAGTATTTT.

V gene TRBV4-1 combines with J gene TRBJ1-2, with D uncertain. Between the trimmed V and J ends, which lost 1 base and 7 bases, there was a span of 10 bases. CDR1 is MGHRA and CDR2 is YSYEKL in the germline V gene. The CDR3 runs 13 residues. The CDR3 protein is CASSQGRGSGYTF. In nucleotides, the CDR3 is TGCGCCAGCAGCCAAGGAAGAGGATCTGGCTACACCTTC.

This clone was detected only a few times. The rearrangement links TRBV4-2 to TRBJ1-2; D is uncertain. The CDR3 runs 15 residues. The germline gives CDR1 LGHNA, CDR2 YNFKEQ. V lost 4 bases and J lost 2, with 14 bases in between. DNA of the CDR3: TGTGCCAGCAGCCGAGTACCGGGTCCGAACTATGGCTACACCTTC. Translated, it gives CASSRVPGPNYGYTF.

This clone appeared once. The chain carries TRBV10-2 and TRBJ2-5, with 9 positions matching TRBD2. The ends lost 7 bases at V and 1 base at J; junction bases unmatched: 7. CDR1 is WSHSY, CDR2 SAAADI, per germline. This CDR3 contains 15 residues. CDR3 nucleotide sequence: TGCGCCAGCACCAAGGGACTAGCCATCCAAGAGACCCAGTACTTC. Protein: CASTKGLAIQETQYF.

The chain uses TRBV6-1 and TRBJ1-4; TRBD1 aligns across 7 bases. Germline CDR1 reads MNHNS; CDR2 reads SASEGT. V lost 1 base to trimming and J lost 8 bases; unmatched junction nucleotides: 4. The CDR3 is 14 residues long. This CDR3 reads CASSEDRGSEKLFF. The CDR3 DNA reads as TGTGCCAGCAGTGAAGACAGGGGTAGCGAAAAACTGTTTTTT.

The V and J genes are TRBV11-2 and TRBJ2-1; 9 nucleotides match TRBD2. The CDR3 covers 15 residues. The ends lost 3 bases at V and 6 bases at J; junction bases unmatched: 6. Germline V gives CDR1 SGHAT, CDR2 FQNNGV. Here the CDR3 reads CASSFEELAGNEQFF. The CDR3 nucleotides are TGTGCCAGCAGCTTTGAAGAACTAGCGGGCAATGAGCAGTTCTTC.